This entry describes one T cell receptor (beta chain). Its antigen is undetermined. This sample was included in a study of graft-versus-host responses after intestinal transplantation. Whole-study context: Transplant types were multivisceral, liver-intestinal, or isolated intestinal. Every recipient underwent anti-thymocyte globulin induction, then tacrolimus and steroids for about three years.

TCRdb keeps only in-frame clones here, not all; method: immunoSEQ multiplex PCR. Found here are 70,000 to 80,000 clones, less than 95% of them singletons; the top ten hold 1.3%. Germline CDR1 SEHNR, CDR2 FQNEAQ (reference sequence). The CDR3 loop spans 13 amino acids. Material: unstimulated CD8+ T cells sorted from spleen or lymph node cells, obtained before intestinal transplant. This clonotype was sampled from a human donor who received an intestinal transplant. The rearrangement uses TRBV7-9 and TRBJ2-5, with a possible D match to TRBD1 (6 bases). The J call may be mistaken, given a closer DNA end match to TRBJ2-7. CDR3 sequence: CASGYGGPYEQYF. CDR3 DNA: TGTGCCAGCGGCTATGGGGGCCCCTACGAGCAGTACTTC.